This T cell receptor (beta chain) was profiled in a study of cytomegalovirus exposure and HLA in healthy donors. Researchers ran the PCR with 60 Vbeta and 13 Jbeta primers. Using immunoSEQ multiplex PCR, the repertoire was profiled, and TCRdb retains in-frame clones only, with some absent. Of approximately 100,000 clones in the sample, more than 60% were seen once. The germline CDR1 and CDR2 sequences are MGHDK and SYGVNS. V lost 10 bases and J 6 bases, leaving 16 bases between the germline ends. The CDR3 has 12 residues. On this clone: Other DNA sequences in this sample translate to the same CDR3.

This clonotype was obtained from a female donor in good health and CMV-seronegative. This sequence joins TRBV25-1 and TRBJ2-7; a possible D gene is TRBD1 (5 bases). The sequenced material came from PBMCs. The CDR3: CATGSLRGEQYF. The CDR3 DNA follows: TGTGCCACCGGTAGTTTAAGGGGCGAGCAGTACTTC.